The present entry profiles one T cell receptor beta chain with its context. This sample is drawn from a study of blood T cell repertoires in COVID-19. The protocol was immunoSEQ multiplex PCR, while the TCRdb copy is restricted to in-frame clones and leaves out a portion. The data contain approximately 130,000 clones, 83% of them singletons. The CDR3 contains 14 residues. V was trimmed by 5 bases and J by 4 bases, leaving 12 bases between them. Germline lookup yields CDR1 LNHDA and CDR2 SQIVND (reference sequence). The sequence came from a man aged 30-40 years who had recovered from COVID-19. Sequenced sample: PBMCs or T cells enriched from blood (not recorded which). The chain is built from TRBV19 and TRBJ1-5; D is uncertain. Written as DNA, the CDR3 is TGTGCCAGTAGTGGTGCAGCGGGAAATCAGCCCCAGCATTTT. Encoded protein: CASSGAAGNQPQHF.